Below are 9 T cell receptor beta chains sequenced from a single sample in a study of T cells in Graves' hyperthyroidism and ophthalmopathy. TCR beta CDR3 region amplification was performed from RNA transcripts. An initial round of RT-PCR targeting the TCR CDR3 relied on the HTBI primer set. Via MiXCR, TCRdb re-called the multiplex PCR reads, giving one row per CDR3 protein. Of fewer than 900,000 distinct CDR3 sequences in the sample, roughly 17% were seen once. Sample: blood. These receptor sequences come from a man between 18 and 29 years old with Graves' hyperthyroidism.

This clonotype was detected only a few times. This chain joins TRBV6-5 and TRBJ2-5, with TRBD2 identical over 16 bases. V gave up 3 bases and J gave up 2 bases; unmatched junction bases: 3. The germline V gene encodes CDR1 MNHEY and CDR2 SVGAGI. The CDR3 loop spans 17 amino acids. Here the CDR3 reads CASSYLGLAGGQETQYF. The CDR3 coding sequence is TGTGCCAGCAGTTATTTGGGACTAGCGGGAGGGCAAGAGACCCAGTACTTC.

The V call is TRBV6-1, the J call TRBJ2-5; perhaps TRBD2 as D (9 bases). Trimming took 5 bases from V and 4 from J, leaving 20 bases between them. The CDR3 has 16 residues. Per the germline V gene, CDR1 is MNHNS and CDR2 is SASEGT. The CDR3 DNA is TGTGCCAGCAGTCTCGCGGCTAGCGGGACAGGAGAGACCCAGTACTTC. It translates to CASSLAASGTGETQYF.

In this sample, this clonotype turned up many times. The chain is built from TRBV6-1 and TRBJ2-2, with TRBD2 identical over 10 bases. Germline V gene data show CDR1 as MNHNS and CDR2 as SASEGT. J was trimmed by 5 bases and V by 0 bases; bases with no gene match: 12. This CDR3 comprises 19 residues. CDR3: CASSEAYRTSGQRTGELFF. The DNA for the CDR3 is TGTGCCAGCAGTGAAGCCTACAGGACTAGCGGCCAGAGGACCGGGGAGCTGTTTTTT.

The chain uses TRBV4-1 and TRBJ2-7; no definite D call. The V end was cut by 0 bases, the J end by 1 base, with 13 bases between. In germline, CDR1 is MGHRA, CDR2 YSYEKL. The CDR3 extends over 16 amino acids. In DNA form, the CDR3 reads TGCGCCAGCAGCCAAGATCGCCGTTTCCAGTCCTACGAGCAGTACTTC. Protein product: CASSQDRRFQSYEQYF.

The chain combines TRBV27 with TRBJ1-2, with TRBD1 matching 8 bases. Trimming at V came to 4 bases and at J to 5 bases, leaving 6 bases not matched to a gene. Germline lookup yields CDR1 MNHEY and CDR2 SMNVEV (reference sequence). This CDR3 is 14 amino acids long. CDR3 nucleotide sequence: TGTGCCAGCAGTTCGCGGACAGGGATTTATGGCTACACCTTC. The encoded protein is CASSSRTGIYGYTF.

V gene TRBV28 combines with J gene TRBJ2-3; TRBD1 is a possible D gene (5 bases). From germline, CDR1 is MDHEN and CDR2 SYDVKM. There are 16 residues in the CDR3. V dropped 5 bases and J dropped 2 bases, with 17 bases sitting between them. CDR3 sequence: CASSPGAGLYTDTQYF. The CDR3 bases are TGTGCCAGCAGTCCCGGAGCAGGGCTTTACACAGATACGCAGTATTTT.

The chain is built from TRBV28 and TRBJ2-3; 8 nucleotides line up with TRBD2. The V gene end was trimmed by 2 bases and the J gene end by 6 bases; junction bases not matched to a gene: 10. The CDR3 contains 16 residues. The germline CDR1 and CDR2 sequences are MDHEN and SYDVKM. The CDR3 DNA sequence: TGTGCCAGCAGTTTAGGGCGGGGGGCCCCTAGGGATACGCAGTATTTT. Encoded protein: CASSLGRGAPRDTQYF. Complete variable domain (other parts from reference TRBV28 and TRBJ2-3): DVKVTQSSRYLVKRTGEKVFLECVQDMDHENMFWYRQDPGLGLRLIYFSYDVKMKEKGDIPEGYSVSREKKERFSLILESASTNQTSMYLCASSLGRGAPRDTQYFGPGTRLTVL.

This clonotype has only a few counts. It is likely a read error, because the conserved phenylalanine at the end of the CDR3 is missing. The chain joins TRBV7-9 to TRBJ1-1, with D unclear. This CDR3 is built from 14 residues. Trimming stripped 5 bases from V and 0 bases from J, with 10 bases between. In germline, CDR1 is SEHNR, CDR2 FQNEAQ (reference sequence). The CDR3 region is CASSLGLMNTEAFS. The CDR3 DNA reads TGTGCCAGCAGCCTTGGACTCATGAACACTGAAGCTTTCTCT.

The J gene is TRBJ2-2, the V gene TRBV7-9; the D gene is possibly TRBD1 (6 bases). CDR3 length equals 17 residues. Germline CDR1 and CDR2: SEHNR and FQNEAQ (reference sequence). Trimming took off 1 base at V and 2 bases at J, with 14 bases between the two ends. The CDR3 reads CASSLGRGRGNTGELFF. The CDR3 region has the DNA TGTGCCAGCAGCTTAGGCAGGGGCCGAGGTAACACCGGGGAGCTGTTTTTT.